This section outlines one T cell receptor (beta chain) sequence together with its context. This sample is drawn from a study of blood T cell repertoires in COVID-19. At the level of the study: Donors in the United States, Italy and Spain gave samples during acute or convalescent COVID-19.

With V trimmed by 1 base and J by 3 bases, 11 bases remained unmatched. In germline, CDR1 is GTSNPN, CDR2 SVGIG (reference sequence). CDR3 size: 16 residues. Sequencing used immunoSEQ multiplex PCR; TCRdb keeps in-frame clones, though not all of them. The sample carries a few hundred thousand clones, roughly 89% recorded once. Study members were between about 18 and 89 years old and lived in 25 or so US regions. The chain joins TRBV30 to TRBJ1-2; 7 bases match TRBD1. This clonotype was sampled from a woman between 35 and 50 years old who had recovered from COVID-19. Sequencing was done on a sample of PBMCs or T cells enriched from blood (not recorded which). The CDR3, as DNA: TGTGCCTGGAGTGCCCCGACAGGGAGGAAGGACTATGGCTACACCTTC. The encoded protein is CAWSAPTGRKDYGYTF.